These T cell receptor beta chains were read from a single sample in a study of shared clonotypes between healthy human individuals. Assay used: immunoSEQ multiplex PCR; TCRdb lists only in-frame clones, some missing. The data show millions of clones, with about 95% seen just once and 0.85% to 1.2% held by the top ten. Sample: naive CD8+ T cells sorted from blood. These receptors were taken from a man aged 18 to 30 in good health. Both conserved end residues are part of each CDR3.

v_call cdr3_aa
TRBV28 CASSSTPLAGGNGYEQYF
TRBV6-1 CASSEFGRQTYEQYF
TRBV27 CASSPSWLGVNEQYF
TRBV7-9 CASSPHVGVGANVLTF
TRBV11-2 CASSSANLGFQETQYF
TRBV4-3 CASSQAGDGIGRAYTF
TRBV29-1 CSVEGDRLLQETQYF
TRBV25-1 CASSDFPTALHEQYF
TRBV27 CASSPGQGATEAFF
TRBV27 CASSTLEEGTIYF
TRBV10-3 CATRDRDISYEQYF
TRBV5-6 CASSSDRLAGGWFSYEQYF
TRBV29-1 CSVMGLAGESSYNEQFF
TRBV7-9 CASSLVDTQYF
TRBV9 CASSVGAGATDTQYF
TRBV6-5 CASSYGVQPNEKLFF
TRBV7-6 CASSLGESYEQYF
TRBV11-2 CASSLRPSGYNEQFF
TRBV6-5 CASSYSTAGGYNEQFF
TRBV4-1 CASSEGGNYEQYF
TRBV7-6 CASSLGAEGAYEQYF
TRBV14 CASSQGQGEETQYF
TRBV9 CASSVGPAGQETQYF
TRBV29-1 CTAGNTEAFF
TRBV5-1 CASSLRTSPYEQYF
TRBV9 CASSGKGSTTQYF
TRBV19 CASSIIRVGDKVNTEAFF
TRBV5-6 CASSLEPNEYSPLHF
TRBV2 CASSEGGSLYNEQFF
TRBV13 CASSFMSVQETQYF
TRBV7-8 CASSLSEEGAGNTIYF
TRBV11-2 CASSSPGVKGYTF
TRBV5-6 CASSLGGFEQYF
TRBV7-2 CASSFFGAYEQYF
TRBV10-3 CAISEGQGWDGYTF
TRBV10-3 CAISWSGLQDRYSYEQYF
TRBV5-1 CASSLSTSGSTDTQYF
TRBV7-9 CASSLSFGAYNEQFF